A single T cell receptor beta chain is shown here with its context. This CDR3 is 15 amino acids long. Trimming took 4 bases from V and 5 from J; bases not matched to a gene: 10. Germline lookup yields CDR1 SGHRS and CDR2 YFSETQ. These data come from a study of chemoradiotherapy in HPV16-positive cancers. Sequencing used immunoSEQ multiplex PCR; TCRdb keeps in-frame clones, though not all of them. The sample records 7,700 or so clones, 55% to 80% being singletons. This rearrangement joins TRBV5-1 to TRBJ1-1; TRBD1 matches at 8 bases. The TCR originated in a human donor with HPV-associated anogenital cancer. This material was collected from a patient who underwent chemoradiotherapy. The DNA of the CDR3 is TGCGCCAGCAGCACCGGACAGGGAGCGGGGACTGAAGCTTTCTTT. Encoded protein: CASSTGQGAGTEAFF. The entire variable domain, with the rest obtained from reference TRBV5-1 and TRBJ1-1, is as follows: KAGVTQTPRYLIKTRGQQVTLSCSPISGHRSVSWYQQTPGQGLQFLFEYFSETQRNKGNFPGRFSGRQFSNSRSEMNVSTLELGDSALYLCASSTGQGAGTEAFFGQGTRLTVV.